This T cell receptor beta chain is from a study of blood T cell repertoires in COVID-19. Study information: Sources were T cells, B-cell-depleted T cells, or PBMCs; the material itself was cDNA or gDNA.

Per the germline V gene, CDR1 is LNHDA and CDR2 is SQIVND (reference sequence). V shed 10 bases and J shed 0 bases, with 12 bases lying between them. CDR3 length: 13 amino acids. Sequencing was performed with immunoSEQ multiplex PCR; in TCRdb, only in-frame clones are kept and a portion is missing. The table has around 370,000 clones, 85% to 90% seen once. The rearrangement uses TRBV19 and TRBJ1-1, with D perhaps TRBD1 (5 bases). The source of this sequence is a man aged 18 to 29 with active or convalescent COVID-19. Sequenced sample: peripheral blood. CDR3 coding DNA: TGTGCCACCTCAGTACAGGTGAACACTGAAGCTTTCTTT. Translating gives CATSVQVNTEAFF.